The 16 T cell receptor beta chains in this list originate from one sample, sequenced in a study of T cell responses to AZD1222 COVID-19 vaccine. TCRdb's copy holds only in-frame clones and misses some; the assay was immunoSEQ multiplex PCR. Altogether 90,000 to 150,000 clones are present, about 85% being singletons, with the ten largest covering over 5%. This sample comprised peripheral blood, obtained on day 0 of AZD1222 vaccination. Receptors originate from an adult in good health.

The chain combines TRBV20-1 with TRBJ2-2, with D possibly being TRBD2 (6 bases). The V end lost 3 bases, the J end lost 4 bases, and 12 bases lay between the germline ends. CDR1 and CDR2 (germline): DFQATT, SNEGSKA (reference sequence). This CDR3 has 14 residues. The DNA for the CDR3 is TGCAGTGCTAGTATTAGCGGTGGCACCGGGGAGCTGTTTTTT. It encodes CSASISGGTGELFF.

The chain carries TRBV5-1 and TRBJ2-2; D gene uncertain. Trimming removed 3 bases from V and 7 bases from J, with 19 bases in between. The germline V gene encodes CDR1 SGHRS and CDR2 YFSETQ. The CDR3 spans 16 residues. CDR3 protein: CASSSGVLGGNGELFF. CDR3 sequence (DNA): TGCGCCAGCAGCTCGGGCGTGTTAGGTGGGAACGGGGAGCTGTTTTTT.

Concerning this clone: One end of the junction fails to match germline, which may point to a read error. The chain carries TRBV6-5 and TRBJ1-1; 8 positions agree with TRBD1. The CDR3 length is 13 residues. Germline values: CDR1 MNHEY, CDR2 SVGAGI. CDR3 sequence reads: CASSYSVGGQGIF. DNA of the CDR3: TGTGCCAGCAGTTACTCAGTGGGTGGACAGGGCATCTTT.

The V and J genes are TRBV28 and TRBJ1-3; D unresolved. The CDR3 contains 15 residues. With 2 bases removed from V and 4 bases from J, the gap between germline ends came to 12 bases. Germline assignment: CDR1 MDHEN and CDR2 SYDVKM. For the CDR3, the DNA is TGTGCCAGCAGTTTACTTTCGGGTGCCGGAAACACCATATATTTT. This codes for CASSLLSGAGNTIYF.

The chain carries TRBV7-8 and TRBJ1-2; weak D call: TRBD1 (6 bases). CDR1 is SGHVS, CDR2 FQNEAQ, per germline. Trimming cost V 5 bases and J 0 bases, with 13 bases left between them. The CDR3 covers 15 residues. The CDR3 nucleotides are TGTGCCAGCAGCCCTCGGACAGTTACTAACTATGGCTACACCTTC. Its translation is CASSPRTVTNYGYTF.

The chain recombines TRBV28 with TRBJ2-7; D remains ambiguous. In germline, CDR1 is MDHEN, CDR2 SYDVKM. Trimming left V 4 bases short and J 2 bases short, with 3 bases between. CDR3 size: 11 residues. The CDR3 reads CASSSPYEQYF. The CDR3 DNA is TGTGCCAGCAGTTCCCCCTACGAGCAGTACTTC.

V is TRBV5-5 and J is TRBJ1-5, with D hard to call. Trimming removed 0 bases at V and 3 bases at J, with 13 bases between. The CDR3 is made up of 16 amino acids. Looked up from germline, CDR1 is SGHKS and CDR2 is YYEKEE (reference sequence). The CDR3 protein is CASSLGQSTNNQPQHF. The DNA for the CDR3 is TGTGCCAGCAGCTTGGGCCAGAGCACGAACAATCAGCCCCAGCATTTT.

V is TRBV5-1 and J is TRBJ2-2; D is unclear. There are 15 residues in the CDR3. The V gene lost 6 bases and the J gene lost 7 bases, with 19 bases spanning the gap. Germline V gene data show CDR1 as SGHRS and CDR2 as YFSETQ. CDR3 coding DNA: TGCGCCAGCACCCCTGGGGTCCCACCGAACGGGGAGCTGTTTTTT. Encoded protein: CASTPGVPPNGELFF.

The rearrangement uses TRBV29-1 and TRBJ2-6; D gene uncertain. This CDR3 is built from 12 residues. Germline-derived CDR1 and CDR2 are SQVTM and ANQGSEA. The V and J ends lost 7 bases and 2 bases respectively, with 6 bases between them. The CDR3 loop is CSARAGANVLTF. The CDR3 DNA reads TGCAGCGCCAGAGCTGGGGCCAACGTCCTGACTTTC.

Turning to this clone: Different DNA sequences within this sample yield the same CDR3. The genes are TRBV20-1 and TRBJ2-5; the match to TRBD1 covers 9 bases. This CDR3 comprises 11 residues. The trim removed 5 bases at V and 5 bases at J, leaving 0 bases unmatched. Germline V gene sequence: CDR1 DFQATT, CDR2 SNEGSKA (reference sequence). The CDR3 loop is CSADRGETQYF. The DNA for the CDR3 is TGCAGTGCTGACAGGGGGGAGACCCAGTACTTC.

The CDR3 DNA reads as TGTGCCAGCAGCATCCGACTAGCGGGGAGCTACGAGCAGTACTTC. Encoded protein: CASSIRLAGSYEQYF. The V gene is TRBV3-1 (or the pseudogene TRBV3-2), the J gene TRBJ2-7; 11 positions match TRBD2. The CDR3 sequence is 15 residues long. Germline CDR1 is LGHDT and CDR2 is YNNKEL (reference sequence). Trimming took 5 bases from V and 3 from J; bases not matched to a gene: 6.

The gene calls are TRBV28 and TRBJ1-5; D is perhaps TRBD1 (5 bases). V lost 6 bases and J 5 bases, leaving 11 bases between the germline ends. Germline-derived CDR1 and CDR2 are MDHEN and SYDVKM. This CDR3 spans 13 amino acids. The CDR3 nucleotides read TGTGCCAGCAGCTCGAGGGGACATCAGCCCCAGCATTTT. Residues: CASSSRGHQPQHF. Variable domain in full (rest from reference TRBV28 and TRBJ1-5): DVKVTQSSRYLVKRTGEKVFLECVQDMDHENMFWYRQDPGLGLRLIYFSYDVKMKEKGDIPEGYSVSREKKERFSLILESASTNQTSMYLCASSSRGHQPQHFGDGTRLSIL.

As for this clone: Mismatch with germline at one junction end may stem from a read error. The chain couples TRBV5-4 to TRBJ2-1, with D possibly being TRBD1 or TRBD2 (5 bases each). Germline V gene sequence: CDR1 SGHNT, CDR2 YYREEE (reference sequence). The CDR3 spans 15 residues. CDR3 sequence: CASSPGADSYDEQFF. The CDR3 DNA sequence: TGTGCCAGCAGCCCCGGGGCCGACTCCTACGATGAGCAGTTCTTC.

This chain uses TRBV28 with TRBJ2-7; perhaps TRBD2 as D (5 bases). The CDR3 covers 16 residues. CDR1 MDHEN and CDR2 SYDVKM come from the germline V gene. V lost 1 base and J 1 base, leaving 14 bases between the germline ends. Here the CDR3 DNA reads TGTGCCAGCAGTTTATTAACGGCCTGGGAGTCCTACGAGCAGTACTTC. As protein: CASSLLTAWESYEQYF.

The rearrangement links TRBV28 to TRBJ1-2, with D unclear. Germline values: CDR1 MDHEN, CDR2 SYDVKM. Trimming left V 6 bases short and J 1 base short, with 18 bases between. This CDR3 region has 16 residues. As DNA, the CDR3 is TGTGCCAGCAGCCCCGTCGGAGGGCTGGGTAACTATGGCTACACCTTC. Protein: CASSPVGGLGNYGYTF.

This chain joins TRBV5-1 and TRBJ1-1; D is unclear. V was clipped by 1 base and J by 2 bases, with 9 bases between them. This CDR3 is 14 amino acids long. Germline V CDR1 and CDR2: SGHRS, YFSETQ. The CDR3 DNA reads TGCGCCAGCAGCTTGTCCGGAGTCAACACTGAAGCTTTCTTT. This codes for CASSLSGVNTEAFF.